These 8 T cell receptor beta chains were all obtained from the same sample, sequenced in a study of shared T cell receptors in the human thymus. Here immunoSEQ multiplex PCR was the method, and the copy in TCRdb shows in-frame clones only, minus some. The sample holds hundreds of thousands of clones; 80% to 90% are singletons and the top ten take roughly 0.01%. These data also formed part of another study, on human thymus T cells.

The sample was thymocytes. The receptors come from a girl in the first two years of life with a congenital heart defect.

The table lists this clone with a few counts. The chain carries TRBV6-1 and TRBJ2-7; 9 nucleotides line up with TRBD1. Germline assignment: CDR1 MNHNS and CDR2 SASEGT. The V and J ends lost 10 bases and 2 bases, in that order; junction bases with no gene match: 9. This CDR3 region has 14 residues. CDR3 coding DNA: TGTGCCACCCTTGGACAGGGGCTAACCTACGAGCAGTACTTC. Translation: CATLGQGLTYEQYF.

This clone was picked up a small number of times. The rearrangement uses TRBV4-1 and TRBJ1-6, with D unresolved. CDR1 is MGHRA, CDR2 YSYEKL, per germline. V lost 1 base, J lost 9 bases, and 16 bases lay in between. This CDR3 comprises 16 residues. The CDR3 DNA is TGCGCCAGCAGCCAAGGCCATCACGGGTCGAGTTCACCCCTCCACTTT. Its translation is CASSQGHHGSSSPLHF.

The gene calls are TRBV30 and TRBJ2-3, with a weak D call TRBD2 (5 bases). The V end was cut by 4 bases, the J end by 2 bases, with 19 bases between. The CDR3 totals 16 residues. Germline CDR1 is GTSNPN and CDR2 is SVGIG (reference sequence). The chain's CDR3 is CAWTPGIGLYTDTQYF. The CDR3 DNA is TGTGCCTGGACCCCTGGGATAGGACTGTACACAGATACGCAGTATTTT.

V and J are TRBV6-6 and TRBJ2-2, with D tentatively TRBD2 (5 bases). V was cut by 0 bases and J by 5 bases, with 13 bases left in between. The CDR3 spans 16 residues. CDR1 is MNHNY and CDR2 is SVGAGI in the germline V gene (reference sequence). The CDR3 loop is CASSYSRRVLTGELFF. CDR3 coding DNA: TGTGCCAGCAGTTACTCCCGGCGGGTTTTAACCGGGGAGCTGTTTTTT.

The rearrangement joins TRBV27 to TRBJ2-2; unclear D gene. The CDR3 sequence is 15 residues long. Deletions cut 3 bases from V and 4 bases from J, with 12 bases between. Germline V gene data show CDR1 as MNHEY and CDR2 as SMNVEV (reference sequence). The CDR3 sequence is CASSLRLGFTGELFF. The CDR3 coding sequence is TGTGCCAGCAGTTTGAGGCTCGGGTTCACCGGGGAGCTGTTTTTT.

This clone appeared once. The rearrangement joins TRBV5-6 to TRBJ2-1, with 13 bases matching TRBD2. V was clipped by 4 bases and J by 7 bases; unmatched bases: 5. This CDR3 is 15 amino acids long. Germline V CDR1 and CDR2: SGHDT, YYEEEE. In nucleotides, the CDR3 is TGTGCCAGCAGCGCGGGACTAGCGGGGCCGAATGAGCAGTTCTTC. Its translation: CASSAGLAGPNEQFF.

This clone was found a few times. This chain joins TRBV5-1 and TRBJ1-2; 8 nucleotides match TRBD1. The germline CDR1 and CDR2 sequences are SGHRS and YFSETQ. CDR3 length: 13 amino acids. Germline trimming cut 3 bases from V and 4 bases from J; bases unmatched to any gene: 2. CDR3 sequence (DNA): TGCGCCAGCAGCTCGGGACAGGCCTATGGCTACACCTTC. This gives the protein CASSSGQAYGYTF.

The CDR3 here is CASSEEYQGLFGNTIYF. The DNA of the CDR3 is TGTGCCAGCAGTGAAGAATATCAGGGTCTCTTTGGAAACACCATATATTTT. The J gene is TRBJ1-3, the V gene TRBV6-1; the D gene is possibly TRBD1 (5 bases). Trimming took off 1 base at V and 3 bases at J, with 16 bases between the two ends. The V gene's germline CDR1 is MNHNS and CDR2 SASEGT. The CDR3 spans 17 residues.